The T cell receptor beta chain described here comes from a study of neurological immune-mediated disorders. Input was more than 800,000 sorted T cells, either CD4+ or CD8+. Each TCR transcript was tagged with a 10-nucleotide random UMI during 5'RACE. The yield of each sequencing run was over 170 million TCR-beta sequences from 15-18 subjects. Each CDR3 protein gets one entry after TCRdb re-called the 5' RACE reads with MiXCR. The sample includes around 55,000 distinct CDR3 sequences, 3.5% to 4% seen only once; the top ten take roughly 2%. This clonotype was observed many times. Antigen unknown. The study, taken as a whole, reports: Phylogenetic grouping placed 18 of 34 multiple sclerosis patients' repertoires in one related-CDR3 cluster, a possible signature.

Sequencing was done on a sample of CD4+ T cells from blood. The sequence came from a woman aged 40 to 50 with multiple sclerosis.

CDR3 in DNA: TGTGCCAGCAGCCACTTATCCGGGGGGAACACTGAAGCTTTCTTT. This translates into CASSHLSGGNTEAFF. The V and J genes are TRBV14 and TRBJ1-1, with a weak D call TRBD1 (5 bases). Germline V CDR1 and CDR2: SGHDN, FVKESK. This CDR3 has 15 amino acids. Deletions cut 3 bases from V and 1 base from J, with 12 bases between.